Presented here are 25 T cell receptor beta chains from one specimen sequenced in a study of T cell repertoires in aging, cancer and after chemotherapy. The template was genomic DNA from peripheral blood, not RNA. Rearranged V-D-J TRB sequences were amplified with a mixed TRB-A/B primer pool. TCRdb called the multiplex PCR reads again in MiXCR, with one record for every CDR3 protein. The table shows about 1,900 distinct CDR3 sequences, with 20% occurring only once. Material: blood. The receptor source for this set is a human donor with a solid tumor.

J is TRBJ2-5 and V is TRBV29-1, with a tentative D call TRBD2 (6 bases). Germline V gives CDR1 SQVTM, CDR2 ANQGSEA. CDR3 length equals 11 residues. Trimming cost V 4 bases and J 4 bases, with 7 bases left between them. CDR3 region: CSVVGGETQYF. CDR3 coding DNA: TGCAGCGTTGTCGGGGGAGAGACCCAGTACTTC.

In its sample, this clonotype ranks as medium-sized. V gene TRBV18 combines with J gene TRBJ1-5; perhaps TRBD1 as D (6 bases). Trimming shortened V by 4 bases and J by 4 bases, and 11 bases separated the two germline ends. CDR3 length: 14 residues. Germline CDR1 KGHSH, CDR2 LQKENI. In DNA form, the CDR3 reads TGTGCCAGCTCACACAGGGCATGGAATCAGCCCCAGCATTTT. As protein: CASSHRAWNQPQHF.

This clonotype was counted between two and nine times. The chain has TRBV7-2 and TRBJ2-3; possible D gene TRBD1, 5 bases. V was trimmed by 1 base and J by 6 bases, leaving 8 bases between them. Germline CDR1 SGHTA, CDR2 FQGNSA. The CDR3 extends over 13 amino acids. The CDR3 DNA reads TGTGCCAGCAGCTTAGGGGCAGGGGATACGCAGTATTTT. This encodes CASSLGAGDTQYF. The variable domain in full, completed from reference TRBV7-2 and TRBJ2-3, reads GAGVSQSPSNKVTEKGKDVELRCDPISGHTALYWYRQSLGQGLEFLIYFQGNSAPDKSGLPSDRFSAERTGGSVSTLTIQRTQQEDSAVYLCASSLGAGDTQYFGPGTRLTVL.

By share, this clonotype counts as medium-sized. The chain recombines TRBV20-1 with TRBJ2-5; TRBD2 aligns across 7 bases. CDR3 size: 14 residues. Unmatched junction bases numbered 7, after V lost 5 bases and J lost 1 base. Germline-derived CDR1 and CDR2 are DFQATT and SNEGSKA (reference sequence). CDR3 in amino acids: CSACGRSSQETQYF. For the CDR3, the DNA is TGCAGTGCTTGCGGGAGATCTTCCCAAGAGACCCAGTACTTC.

By share, this clonotype ranks as medium-sized. V and J are TRBV5-1 and TRBJ1-5; no firm D call. CDR1 is SGHRS, CDR2 YFSETQ, per germline. CDR3 length equals 11 residues. The V end was cut by 2 bases, the J end by 6 bases, with 3 bases between. CDR3: CASSFPQPQHF. In nucleotides, the CDR3 is TGCGCCAGCAGCTTTCCTCAGCCCCAGCATTTT. Together with reference TRBV5-1 and TRBJ1-5, the CDR3 gives the full variable domain: KAGVTQTPRYLIKTRGQQVTLSCSPISGHRSVSWYQQTPGQGLQFLFEYFSETQRNKGNFPGRFSGRQFSNSRSEMNVSTLELGDSALYLCASSFPQPQHFGDGTRLSIL.

By sample fraction, this clonotype is medium-sized. The chain is built from TRBV20-1 and TRBJ2-3; TRBD2 aligns across 9 bases. The CDR3 consists of 16 residues. Germline assignment: CDR1 DFQATT and CDR2 SNEGSKA (reference sequence). The trim removed 0 bases at V and 2 bases at J, leaving 6 bases unmatched. The CDR3 sequence: CSAREGLAYNTDTQYF. The CDR3 DNA is TGCAGTGCTAGAGAGGGACTAGCTTACAACACAGATACGCAGTATTTT.

The V gene is TRBV2, the J gene TRBJ2-5; TRBD2 aligns across 13 bases. CDR1 SNHLY and CDR2 FYNNEI come from the germline V gene. The V gene end was trimmed by 4 bases and the J gene end by 7 bases; junction bases not matched to a gene: 6. CDR3 size: 15 residues. CDR3 nucleotide sequence: TGTGCCAGCAGTGCCGGGACTAGCGGGGCTCGGACCCAGTACTTC. Translation gives CASSAGTSGARTQYF. Filled out from reference TRBV2 and TRBJ2-5, the complete variable domain reads EPEVTQTPSHQVTQMGQEVILRCVPISNHLYFYWYRQILGQKVEFLVSFYNNEISEKSEIFDDQFSVERPDGSNFTLKIRSTKLEDSAMYFCASSAGTSGARTQYFGPGTRLLVL.

On this clonotype itself: A much larger clone sits a single nucleotide away, making a read error possible. The V and J genes are TRBV6-4 and TRBJ2-3, with TRBD2 matching over 7 bases. CDR1 and CDR2 (germline): MRHNA, SNTAGT. J lost 4 bases, V lost 4 bases, and 5 bases had no gene match. This CDR3 is built from 14 residues. CDR3 residues: CASSVGGSSDTQYF. CDR3 DNA sequence: TGTGCCAGCAGTGTGGGCGGGAGCTCAGATACGCAGTATTTT.

This clonotype was seen a few times. The CDR3 here is CSALQLAARTDTQYF. CDR3 sequence (DNA): TGCAGTGCTCTGCAACTAGCTGCGAGAACAGATACGCAGTATTTT. This sequence joins TRBV20-1 and TRBJ2-3; weak D call: TRBD2 (6 bases). This CDR3 contains 15 residues. Trimming left V 5 bases short and J 3 bases short, with 18 bases between. Germline CDR1 DFQATT, CDR2 SNEGSKA (reference sequence).

The chain is built from TRBV5-1 and TRBJ2-2; 7 positions agree with TRBD1. Germline assignment: CDR1 SGHRS and CDR2 YFSETQ. This CDR3 region has 16 residues. Trimming took 6 bases from V and 3 from J; bases not matched to a gene: 11. The CDR3 region is CASTPPGQGDTGELFF. DNA of the CDR3: TGCGCCAGCACCCCACCAGGGCAGGGGGACACCGGGGAGCTGTTTTTT. The full variable domain, rest sourced from reference TRBV5-1 and TRBJ2-2, is KAGVTQTPRYLIKTRGQQVTLSCSPISGHRSVSWYQQTPGQGLQFLFEYFSETQRNKGNFPGRFSGRQFSNSRSEMNVSTLELGDSALYLCASTPPGQGDTGELFFGEGSRLTVL.

By its share, this clonotype is large. This chain uses TRBV5-5 with TRBJ2-1; TRBD1 matches 8 bases. The V gene end was trimmed by 3 bases and the J gene end by 8 bases; junction bases not matched to a gene: 7. This CDR3 contains 14 residues. Per the germline V gene, CDR1 is SGHKS and CDR2 is YYEKEE (reference sequence). CDR3 in DNA: TGTGCCAGCAGCTCCGACAGGGGTAGGGATGAGCAGTTCTTC. This gives the protein CASSSDRGRDEQFF.

Relative to its sample, this clonotype is medium-sized. V and J are TRBV20-1 and TRBJ2-5; the D is unclear. The germline V gene has CDR1 DFQATT and CDR2 SNEGSKA (reference sequence). The V gene lost 4 bases and the J gene lost 0 bases, with 12 bases spanning the gap. The CDR3 contains 14 residues. The CDR3 coding sequence is TGCAGTGCTAATCGGATTAAGTACCAAGAGACCCAGTACTTC. It translates to CSANRIKYQETQYF.

The chain uses TRBV20-1 and TRBJ1-1, with a tentative D call TRBD1 (6 bases). Germline loops: CDR1 DFQATT, CDR2 SNEGSKA (reference sequence). CDR3 length equals 14 residues. V lost 3 bases to trimming and J lost 1 base, with 12 bases between them. Here the CDR3 reads CSARGGAGNTEAFF. DNA for the CDR3: TGCAGTGCTAGGGGGGGGGCAGGGAACACTGAAGCTTTCTTT.

By sample share, this clonotype is medium-sized. The chain couples TRBV6-6 to TRBJ1-2, with a possible D match to TRBD1 (6 bases). The CDR3 contains 16 residues. Germline CDR1 and CDR2: MNHNY and SVGAGI (reference sequence). Trimming shortened V by 2 bases and J by 2 bases, and 15 bases separated the two germline ends. The CDR3 loop is CASSYRTGLNNYGYTF. The CDR3, as DNA: TGTGCCAGCAGTTACCGAACAGGGCTTAACAACTATGGCTACACCTTC.

J is TRBJ2-1 and V is TRBV6-6; no definite D call. CDR3 size: 13 residues. V lost 4 bases, J lost 6 bases, and 10 bases lay in between. In germline, CDR1 is MNHNY, CDR2 SVGAGI (reference sequence). CDR3 loop: CASSSLGFNEQFF. CDR3 sequence (DNA): TGTGCCAGCAGTTCCCTAGGGTTCAATGAGCAGTTCTTC.

The V call is TRBV10-1, the J call TRBJ1-4; tentatively, D is TRBD1 (6 bases). V lost 3 bases to trimming and J lost 12 bases, with 17 bases between them. The CDR3 is made up of 14 amino acids. Germline V gene lookup returns CDR1 WNHNN and CDR2 SYGVQD (reference sequence). The CDR3 reads CASSECSGTQELFF. DNA of the CDR3: TGCGCCAGCAGTGAATGTTCCGGGACACAAGAACTGTTTTTT.

In its sample, this clonotype is medium-sized. This chain links TRBV6-1 with TRBJ1-5; no reliable D call. The CDR3 contains 17 residues. CDR1 and CDR2 (germline): MNHNS, SASEGT. Trimming stripped 6 bases from V and 3 bases from J, with 21 bases between. As DNA, the CDR3 is TGTGCCAGCAGGGGCCCCCGATTCGGGGAAGCCAATCAGCCCCAGCATTTT. This encodes CASRGPRFGEANQPQHF.

By share of the sample, this clonotype is medium-sized. This chain uses TRBV18 with TRBJ1-1, with a tentative D call TRBD1 (5 bases). Germline values: CDR1 KGHSH, CDR2 LQKENI. The CDR3 runs to 13 residues. The germline V and J ends were trimmed by 3 bases and 1 base, with 6 bases remaining between them. Here the CDR3 reads CASSPQGNTEAFF. CDR3 sequence (DNA): TGTGCCAGCTCACCGCAGGGGAACACTGAAGCTTTCTTT.

The V gene is TRBV6-5, the J gene TRBJ2-1; D possibly corresponds to TRBD2 (6 bases). Germline V lookup: CDR1 MNHEY, CDR2 SVGAGI. V was shortened by 6 bases and J by 6 bases, with 6 bases between the two germline ends. CDR3 length: 11 residues. CDR3 protein: CASSGGNEQFF. The CDR3, as DNA: TGTGCCAGCAGCGGGGGCAATGAGCAGTTCTTC.

This clonotype is labeled as medium-sized. The CDR3 region has the DNA TGCAGTGGGAGTCCAACTAATGAAAAACTGTTTTTT. Protein product: CSGSPTNEKLFF. The V gene is TRBV20-1, the J gene TRBJ1-4; no definite D call. CDR3 length: 12 amino acids. Germline V gene data show CDR1 as DFQATT and CDR2 as SNEGSKA (reference sequence). Trimming took 7 bases from V and 0 from J, leaving 6 bases between them.

By share of the sample, this clonotype is medium-sized (0.01 to 0.1%). For the CDR3, the DNA is TGTGCCAGCAGCCTATCAGGGGTTAGGACTGAAGCTTTCTTT. It encodes CASSLSGVRTEAFF. The genes are TRBV27 and TRBJ1-1; a weak D match, TRBD1 (6 bases). Between the trimmed V and J ends, which lost 6 bases and 5 bases, there was a span of 16 bases. Germline values: CDR1 MNHEY, CDR2 SMNVEV (reference sequence). The CDR3 totals 14 residues.

This clonotype occurred a few times. The rearrangement links TRBV28 to TRBJ1-2; weak D call: TRBD1 (6 bases). The ends were cut back, 6 bases at V and 5 bases at J, with 10 bases in the middle. The germline gives CDR1 MDHEN, CDR2 SYDVKM. This CDR3 has 12 amino acids. The CDR3 DNA follows: TGTGCCAGCAGGACAGGTGGATATGGCTACACCTTC. Translating gives CASRTGGYGYTF.

This clonotype rates as large. This chain links TRBV6-6 with TRBJ2-7; tentative D call: TRBD2 (5 bases). The CDR3 totals 12 residues. V lost 3 bases and J lost 6, with 9 bases in between. Germline-derived CDR1 and CDR2 are MNHNY and SVGAGI (reference sequence). CDR3 sequence: CASSYRRFEQYF. CDR3 nucleotides: TGTGCCAGCAGTTATCGGAGGTTCGAGCAGTACTTC.

By share, this clonotype counts as large (0.1 to 1%). The chain has TRBV12-3 or TRBV12-4 and TRBJ2-1; 9 positions match TRBD1. The CDR3 has 16 residues. With V trimmed by 5 bases and J by 0 bases, 5 bases remained unmatched. The DNA for the CDR3 is TGTGCCAGCAGTACGCACAGGGGGCTCTCCTACAATGAGCAGTTCTTC. Its translation: CASSTHRGLSYNEQFF.

This clonotype is medium-sized by share. This sequence joins TRBV6-1 and TRBJ2-1, with 8 bases that match TRBD2. CDR3 size: 13 residues. Germline CDR1 and CDR2: MNHNS and SASEGT. The CDR3 reads CVIFRGGGNEQFF. The CDR3 coding sequence is TGTGTCATCTTTCGGGGGGGCGGGAATGAGCAGTTCTTC.